This T cell receptor beta chain is from a study of beta chain features in type 1 diabetes (dated by TCRdb to 2016 to 2019). Some background on the complete study: No differences in mean age, gender distribution, total cell number or subset yield were found between patients and healthy donors. A total of 100 million to 110 million sorted cells were examined across all samples, and a strong correlation was observed between cell number per subset and RNA yield. In the study, TCRB repertoires of sorted circulating CD4+ T cell subsets from recently diagnosed type 1 diabetes patients were compared with those of matched healthy donors. Regulatory and stem cell-like memory subsets were isolated from only 8 patients and roughly eight healthy donors, whereas naive and central memory subsets came from all 30 or so donors.

A single peripheral blood draw of approximately 0.11 L on average was collected from each donor into heparinised tubes. Naive, central memory, regulatory and stem cell-like memory CD4+ T cells were sorted on a BD FACSAria II using a panel including CD45RO, CCR7, CD25, CD127, CD95 and CD27. Every sorted population had a purity above 98%. PBMCs were isolated right away by Lymphoprep density gradient centrifugation and were stained directly, without culture. So that batch effects would be minimized, each experiment stained and sorted samples in pairs, pairing one healthy donor with one patient. All of the isolated RNA was reverse transcribed with the High Capacity cDNA Reverse Transcription Kit, so expressed TCRB transcripts were sequenced. Deep immunoSEQ sequencing was performed on naive, central memory and regulatory T cell samples, with an average of roughly 4 million total reads per sample. After sorted cells were lysed in RLT buffer, RNA was extracted with DNase-treated RNeasy Micro or Mini kits, with the choice depending on cell number. Each cell subset was processed on its own to prevent cross-contamination, while patient and healthy donor samples were processed together. Using the immunoSEQ multiplex PCR, TCRB sequences were amplified from cDNA into 87-bp fragments spanning the CDR3 region. Sequencing of the amplicons was performed on the Illumina HiSeq platform. The paper's data handling went like this. PCR bias was computationally corrected using synthetic template baselines, reads within Hamming distance 2 were collapsed, and singletons that could not be merged were discarded. Reads were aligned against IMGT to assign V, D and J genes, CDR3 length and insertions or deletions at six rearrangement sites. Within each subset, clonotype counts were normalized to the number of sorted cells before true diversity and Gini coefficients were calculated with the tcR R package. The overlap coefficient, calculated on TCRB nucleotide sequences, was used to measure repertoire sharing. Here the immuneACCESS table is served through TCRdb, limited to in-frame sequences with V and J called. Missing clones are a known gap in these copies; in checked studies unresolved V genes cover under half, and the rest lacks a known reason. V, J and clone size are taken as reported in that table, and D and trimming were inferred from the DNA itself. This sample is represented by 150,000 to 200,000 clones; approximately 7.8% of them were singletons. The ten largest clones capture approximately 0.85% of the sample.

This clone was detected a few times. The antigen it binds to is not known. Nothing much larger sits one base from this clone, and base qualities are not available. Study-wide conclusions, independent of this receptor: HLA sub-analyses involved small numbers of individuals, so any influence of HLA type on TCRB rearrangement remained unresolved. A moderate but significant shortening of TCRB CDR3 length was observed in type 1 diabetes patients in all four CD4+ subsets. Because cDNA rather than genomic DNA was sequenced, highly expressing activated cells could have been over-represented, although no difference in activation and CD3 levels was found between groups. Naive, central memory and regulatory TCRB repertoires appeared to be more alike among patients than among healthy donors. Patients with type 1 diabetes made fewer insertions and deleted more nucleotides at VDJ recombination sites, implying thymic rearrangement abnormalities. Shorter templates might be favored by PCR, yet because patient and control samples were amplified and corrected together, any such skew would affect both groups equally.

The CDR3 spans 15 residues, from the cysteine through the phenylalanine. The entry retains the CDR3 DNA only, 45 bases that are in frame from base 1. The germline V gene sets CDR1 to LGHNA and CDR2 to YNFKEQ. Trimming accounts for 0 bases at V and 5 bases at J, while the number of junction bases matched to no gene is 3. The clonotype was recovered from a woman between 40 and 55 years old with type 1 diabetes. The sequencing input was central memory CD4+ T cells from blood. The V and J genes are TRBV4-2 and TRBJ2-5; TRBD2 matches 10 bases in the middle. The nucleotide sequence is TGTGCCAGCAGCCAAGAGGAGCGGGGGGGGGAGACCCAGTACTTC. It specifies CASSQEERGGETQYF.